The clone carrying this TCR beta chain has a single count. Its antigen remains unknown. The data derive from a study of cytomegalovirus exposure and HLA in healthy donors. About the research overall: For the approximately 410 genotyped donors, 75% to 90% fell within the Caucasian-associated ancestry cluster.

V lost 9 bases, J lost 8 bases, and 7 bases stayed unmatched. CDR3 length: 13 amino acids. CDR1 is MNHEY and CDR2 is SMNVEV in the germline V gene (reference sequence). Findings and caveats of the study: The number of N-insertions in an Asian-associated ancestry cluster was reportedly below the 666-donor mean in a later analysis. Data from an earlier analysis indicated that most TCR beta V segments were productive either about 87% or about 30% of the time. Per a later analysis, 18,000 or so TCR beta sequences showed association with HLA alleles at 0.05 false discovery rate.

Vbeta (60) and Jbeta (13) primers were used in the PCR. Clones were read by immunoSEQ multiplex PCR, and TCRdb kept only the in-frame ones, dropping some. The table has 40,000 or so clones, around two thirds seen once. Sequences were obtained from PBMCs. The genes are TRBV27 and TRBJ1-4; 9 bases are shared with TRBD1. The clonotype originates from a woman aged 25 to 39 in good health and CMV-seronegative. CDR3: CASTGGRGEKLFF. DNA for the CDR3: TGTGCCAGTACAGGGGGCAGGGGGGAAAAACTGTTTTTT.